This record looks at one T cell receptor beta chain sequence and its context. The antigen this receptor binds is unknown. No per-base quality is available; no much larger clone lies one base away. The 35 to 40 donors, aged roughly 6 to 95 years, were systemically healthy Caucasian individuals from Russia. Each donor gave about 9.8 milliliters of peripheral blood, drawn into EDTA-treated Vacutainer tubes. Ficoll-Paque density-gradient centrifugation was used to isolate PBMCs, with at least 6 million per sample. Total RNA was extracted from PBMCs with Trizol reagent, with at least 5.5 micrograms obtained per sample. For every donor, flow cytometry on a PBMC aliquot measured the percentage of naive CD45RAhigh/CD27high T cells. The data stem from a study of blood T cells in healthy people across ages (dated by TCRdb to between 2015 and 2016). Regarding the study in general: In model experiments, roughly one uniquely barcoded TCR beta cDNA molecule per two T cells was captured by template switching. The study measured age-related changes in TCR beta repertoire diversity using deep sequencing normalized with unique cDNA molecular identifiers. The donors were divided into four age groups: young (average about 15 years), middle-aged (about 40), aged (approximately 62) and long-lived (more than 75). Donors of different ages were randomly distributed across sequencing lanes to avoid experimental bias. The study analyzed two additional independent replicas of 1 million unique cDNA reads from the same blood draw for two donors, one aged 18 to 30 and one aged 80 or older.

Paper-wide results and their limitations: Because donor CMV infection status was unknown, age-related changes in expanded clonotypes were potentially confounded. There was a strong correlation between observed TCR beta diversity and the percentage of naive T cells measured by flow cytometry. As age increased, observed TCR beta diversity per million T cells dropped in a roughly linear way, and a significant reduction was already evident by age roughly 36. Estimates of total diversity based on one million sequenced T cells were considered lower bounds and underestimates. Bulk unsorted PBMC profiling prevented conclusive comparison of naive and antigen-experienced compartments. Compared with the aged group, more naive CD4+ T cells, fewer expanded clones and increased TCR diversity were shown by the long-lived group, suggesting age selection.

The CDR3 contains 14 residues, cysteine and phenylalanine counted. The entry retains the CDR3 DNA only, 42 bases that are in frame from base 1. V sheds 4 bases and J sheds 0 bases, leaving 9 bases between their ends. Library preparation was by 5' RACE. The sequencing machine was an Illumina HiSeq 2500. A second PCR of about 7 to 12 cycles was performed with a sample-barcoded 5' primer and a J-beta primer mix. A template-switch 5' adaptor carrying 12 random nucleotides introduced a unique molecular identifier onto each TCR beta cDNA molecule. Each sample yielded at least 3 million CDR3-containing paired-end reads. First-strand cDNA was synthesized from all RNA with the Mint cDNA synthesis kit, primed by a TRBC-specific oligonucleotide. Following uracil-DNA glycosylase treatment, all cDNA underwent a first 18-cycle PCR with the universal primers M1SS and BC2_uni_R. Concerning the study's data processing: Each sample was normalized by randomly selecting 1 million high-quality reads, each carrying a distinct molecular identifier. Instead of being binned into consensus sequences, reads with shared molecular identifiers were discarded. CDR3 identification, clonotype clustering and error correction used MiTCR with a Q25 quality threshold and the strictest error-elimination algorithm. A nonparametric unseen species model with Euler transformation was used to estimate lower-bound total TCR beta diversity. The raw public data were reprocessed by TCRdb itself: fastp quality trimming at Q25, MiXCR clonotype calling, in-frame beta chains only. Identical CDR3 protein sequences are pooled into one entry, listed with their most common genes and DNA. The V and J calls follow TCRdb's processing rather than the paper's. The table for this sample lists a few hundred thousand distinct CDR3 sequences; approximately 52% of them were counted only once. About 54% of the sample comes from the top ten.

This receptor was identified in a man in his fifties or sixties in good health. The sequencing input was blood. The chain employs TRBV12-3 or TRBV12-4 and TRBJ2-5; a tentative D call is TRBD2 (5 bases match). The sequenced DNA: TGTGCCAGCAGTTCCTCCGGGGACCAAGAGACCCAGTACTTC. It codes for CASSSSGDQETQYF.